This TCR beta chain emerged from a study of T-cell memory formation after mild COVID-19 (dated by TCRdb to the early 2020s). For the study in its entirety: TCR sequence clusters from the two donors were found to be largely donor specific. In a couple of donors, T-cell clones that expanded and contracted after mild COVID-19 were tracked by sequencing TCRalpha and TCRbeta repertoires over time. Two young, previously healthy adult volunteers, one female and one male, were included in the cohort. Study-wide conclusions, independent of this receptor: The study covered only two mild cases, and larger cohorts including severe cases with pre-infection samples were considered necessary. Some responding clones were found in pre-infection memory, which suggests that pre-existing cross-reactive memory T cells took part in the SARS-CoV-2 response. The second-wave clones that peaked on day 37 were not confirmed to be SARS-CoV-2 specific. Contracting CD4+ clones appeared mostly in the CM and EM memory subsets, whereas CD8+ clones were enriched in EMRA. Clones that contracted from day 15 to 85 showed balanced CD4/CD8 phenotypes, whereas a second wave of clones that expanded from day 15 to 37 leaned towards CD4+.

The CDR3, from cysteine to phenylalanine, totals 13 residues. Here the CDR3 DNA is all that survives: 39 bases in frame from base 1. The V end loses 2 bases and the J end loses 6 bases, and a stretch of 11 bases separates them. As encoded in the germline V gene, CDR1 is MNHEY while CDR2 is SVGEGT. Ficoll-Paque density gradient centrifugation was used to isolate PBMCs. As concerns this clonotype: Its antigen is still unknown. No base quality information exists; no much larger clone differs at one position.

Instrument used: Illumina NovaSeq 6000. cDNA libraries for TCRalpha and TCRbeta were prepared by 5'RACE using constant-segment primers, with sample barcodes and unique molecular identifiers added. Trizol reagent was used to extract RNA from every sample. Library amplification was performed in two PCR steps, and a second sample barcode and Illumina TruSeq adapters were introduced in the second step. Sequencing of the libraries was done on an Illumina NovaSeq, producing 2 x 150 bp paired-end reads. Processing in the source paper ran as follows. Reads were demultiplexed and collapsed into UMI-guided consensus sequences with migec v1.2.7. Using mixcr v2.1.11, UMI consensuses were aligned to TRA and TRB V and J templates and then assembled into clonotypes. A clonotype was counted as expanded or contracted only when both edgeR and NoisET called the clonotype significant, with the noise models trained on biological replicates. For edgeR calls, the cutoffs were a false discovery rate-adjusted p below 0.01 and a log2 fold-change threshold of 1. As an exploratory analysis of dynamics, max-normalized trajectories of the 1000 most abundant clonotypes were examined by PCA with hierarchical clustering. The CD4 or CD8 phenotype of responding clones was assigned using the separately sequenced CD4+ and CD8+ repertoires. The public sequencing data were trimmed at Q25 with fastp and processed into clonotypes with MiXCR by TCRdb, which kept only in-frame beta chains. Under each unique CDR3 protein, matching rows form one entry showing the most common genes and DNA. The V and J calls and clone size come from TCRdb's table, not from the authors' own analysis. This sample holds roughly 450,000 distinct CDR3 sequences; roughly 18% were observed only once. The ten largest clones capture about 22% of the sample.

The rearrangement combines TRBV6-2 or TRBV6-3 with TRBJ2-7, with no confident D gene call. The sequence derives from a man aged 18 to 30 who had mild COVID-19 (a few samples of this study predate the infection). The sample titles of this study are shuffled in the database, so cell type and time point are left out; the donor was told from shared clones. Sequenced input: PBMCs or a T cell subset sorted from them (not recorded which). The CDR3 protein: CASSYPSLVEQYF. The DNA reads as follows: TGTGCCAGCAGTTACCCCTCGTTAGTCGAGCAGTACTTC.